Sequencing of this TCR beta chain was carried out in a study of regulatory T cells in long-lasting Graves disease. About the study: For a period under 3 months, newly diagnosed Graves' patients had taken antithyroid drugs.

CDR3 size: 15 residues. The V and J ends lost 0 bases and 3 bases respectively, with 11 bases between them. Germline-derived CDR1 and CDR2 are SGHTA and FQGNSA. Time point given: newly diagnosed GD, antithyroid drugs for less than 3 months. Extracted PBMC RNA gave rise to the TCR library. Collection of peripheral blood (about 8.1 milliliters) was done using EDTA tubes. Assembly of TCR beta libraries relied on iRepertoire HTBI primers together with Arm-PCR of CDR3 regions. One entry per CDR3 protein results from TCRdb running MiXCR on the multiplex PCR reads. The sample holds roughly 380,000 distinct CDR3 sequences, 15% to 17% seen once. The table lists this clonotype with many counts.

The chain has TRBV7-2 and TRBJ1-2, with D uncertain. Sequenced here: peripheral blood mononuclear cells (PBMCs), sampled at new diagnosis, from a patient treated with antithyroid drugs. This TCR was sampled from a female donor with Graves disease. CDR3 in amino acids: CASSLAQIVDYGYTF. CDR3 sequence (DNA): TGTGCCAGCAGCTTAGCGCAGATTGTAGACTATGGCTACACCTTC.